These 7 T cell receptor beta chains came from one sample sequenced in a study of glioma-infiltrating T cells. The iRepertoire nested amplicon-rescue multiplex PCR amplified TCR alpha and beta CDR3s from RNA. MiXCR was run by TCRdb on the multiplex PCR reads, yielding one entry per CDR3 protein. The repertoire has 150,000 to 200,000 distinct CDR3 sequences, 32% of them found once; the top ten carry around 21%. Sample: glioma tissue, nonneoplastic brain tissue, or PBMCs (not recorded which). These receptors all come from a human donor with low-grade glioma or glioblastoma, undergoing nonglioma brain surgery, or in good health (not recorded which).

As regards this clonotype: A much larger clone sits a single nucleotide away, making a read error possible. The chain links TRBV7-2 to TRBJ2-7; no clear D. Germline V lookup: CDR1 SGHTA, CDR2 FQGNSA. The V end lost 3 bases, the J end lost 3 bases, and 15 bases lay between the germline ends. This CDR3 has 15 residues. The CDR3 coding sequence is TGTGCCAGCAGCTTTGATAGCTGGAGAGTCTACGAGCAGTACTTC. Translating gives CASSFDSWRVYEQYF.

This clonotype was found many times. This sequence joins TRBV7-2 and TRBJ2-5; D tentatively reads TRBD1 or TRBD2 (5 bases each). Deletions cut 0 bases from V and 5 bases from J, with 10 bases between. CDR1 is SGHTA and CDR2 is FQGNSA in the germline V gene. The CDR3 totals 14 residues. The CDR3 loop reads CASSLARGTETQYF. CDR3 in DNA: TGTGCCAGCAGCTTAGCGCGAGGGACGGAGACCCAGTACTTC. Full variable domain (rest looked up from reference TRBV7-2 and TRBJ2-5): GAGVSQSPSNKVTEKGKDVELRCDPISGHTALYWYRQSLGQGLEFLIYFQGNSAPDKSGLPSDRFSAERTGGSVSTLTIQRTQQEDSAVYLCASSLARGTETQYFGPGTRLLVL.

This clonotype was detected many times. CDR3 sequence: CASSLDMANTEAFF. The CDR3 region has the DNA TGCGCCAGCAGCTTGGATATGGCTAACACTGAAGCTTTCTTT. The rearrangement uses TRBV5-1 and TRBJ1-1; no definite D call. The length of the CDR3 is 14 residues. Trimming left V 0 bases short and J 2 bases short, with 8 bases between. In germline, CDR1 is SGHRS, CDR2 YFSETQ. Based on the CDR3 plus reference TRBV5-1 and TRBJ1-1, the full variable domain is KAGVTQTPRYLIKTRGQQVTLSCSPISGHRSVSWYQQTPGQGLQFLFEYFSETQRNKGNFPGRFSGRQFSNSRSEMNVSTLELGDSALYLCASSLDMANTEAFFGQGTRLTVV.

This clonotype was observed many times. The chain uses TRBV12-3 or TRBV12-4 and TRBJ1-4; 7 bases line up with TRBD1. The CDR3 sequence is 14 residues long. V trimming: 3 bases; J trimming: 6 bases; junction bases outside the gene matches: 4. CDR3 DNA: TGTGCCAGCAGTTTTTCAGGGGGGGATGAAAAACTGTTTTTT. Protein: CASSFSGGDEKLFF.

This clonotype has only a few counts. The J gene is TRBJ2-1, the V gene TRBV19; D may be TRBD1 (5 bases). The V end was cut by 2 bases, the J end by 10 bases, with 12 bases between. The germline gives CDR1 LNHDA, CDR2 SQIVND (reference sequence). The CDR3 totals 13 residues. CDR3: CASSIQPQGEQFF. CDR3 bases: TGTGCCAGTAGTATACAGCCCCAGGGAGAGCAGTTCTTC.

This clonotype was detected many times. V and J are TRBV4-1 and TRBJ2-2; 7 bases map to TRBD2. The J segment lost 3 bases and the V segment lost 4 bases, leaving 8 bases of the junction unmatched. The germline gives CDR1 MGHRA, CDR2 YSYEKL. CDR3 length equals 16 residues. The CDR3, as DNA: TGCGCCAGCAGCCTAGACGTTCTAGCGGACACCGGGGAGCTGTTTTTT. It translates to CASSLDVLADTGELFF.

V usage is TRBV20-1 and J usage is TRBJ2-7; TRBD1 matches 9 bases. The J segment lost 1 base and the V segment lost 3 bases, leaving 4 bases of the junction unmatched. Germline V gene sequence: CDR1 DFQATT, CDR2 SNEGSKA (reference sequence). This CDR3 region has 14 residues. CDR3 in amino acids: CSASGGQGSYEQYF. The CDR3, as DNA: TGCAGTGCTAGCGGCGGACAGGGGTCCTACGAGCAGTACTTC.